These 26 T cell receptor beta chains were sequenced from one sample in a study of OX40 agonist ivuxolimab in advanced cancers. Method: immunoSEQ multiplex PCR; TCRdb's copy keeps in-frame clones and lacks some. The sample includes 75,000 to 95,000 clones, roughly nine tenths of them seen just once. The input for sequencing was CD4+ or CD8+ T cells sorted from blood, taken in a trial of the OX40 agonist ivuxolimab. These receptors all come from an adult with an advanced solid tumor such as melanoma, head and neck, liver or kidney cancer.

The chain is built from TRBV6-1 and TRBJ2-5, with D uncertain. The CDR3 is 13 amino acids. Trimming removed 3 bases at V and 3 bases at J, with 8 bases between. Germline V CDR1 and CDR2: MNHNS, SASEGT. As DNA, the CDR3 is TGTGCCAGCAGTGATGGGCGCAAAGAGACCCAGTACTTC. Translating it yields CASSDGRKETQYF.

J is TRBJ2-1 and V is TRBV10-3, with D perhaps TRBD1 or TRBD2 (7 bases each). There are 17 residues in the CDR3. Germline lookup yields CDR1 ENHRY and CDR2 SYGVKD. Trimming removed 10 bases at V and 8 bases at J, with 30 bases between. The CDR3: CATLPTWGSGGRDEQFF. DNA of the CDR3: TGTGCCACCCTTCCAACCTGGGGGTCAGGGGGGAGGGATGAGCAGTTCTTC.

This chain uses TRBV5-6 with TRBJ1-3; no clear D gene. With 0 bases removed from V and 4 bases from J, the gap between germline ends came to 11 bases. The CDR3 has 15 amino acids. CDR1 SGHDT and CDR2 YYEEEE come from the germline V gene. This CDR3 reads CASSLEVGPGNTIYF. DNA for the CDR3: TGTGCCAGCAGCTTGGAGGTGGGCCCAGGAAACACCATATATTTT.

This chain connects TRBV5-1 to TRBJ2-7, with 7 bases that match TRBD1. After removal of 4 bases from V and 0 bases from J, the junction contained 7 bases not matched to a gene. The CDR3 sequence is 15 residues long. Germline loops: CDR1 SGHRS, CDR2 YFSETQ. The CDR3 loop is CASSRGQEPSYEQYF. CDR3 coding DNA: TGCGCCAGCAGCCGTGGACAGGAACCCTCCTACGAGCAGTACTTC. The full variable domain, its missing parts supplied by reference TRBV5-1 and TRBJ2-7, is KAGVTQTPRYLIKTRGQQVTLSCSPISGHRSVSWYQQTPGQGLQFLFEYFSETQRNKGNFPGRFSGRQFSNSRSEMNVSTLELGDSALYLCASSRGQEPSYEQYFGPGTRLTVT.

The chain joins TRBV5-1 to TRBJ2-7; TRBD2 agrees at 9 bases. The CDR3 runs to 15 residues. Per germline, CDR1 SGHRS and CDR2 YFSETQ. The J segment lost 7 bases and the V segment lost 3 bases, leaving 11 bases of the junction unmatched. Here the CDR3 reads CASSSRAGGMGEQYF. The DNA of the CDR3 is TGCGCCAGCAGCTCCAGAGCGGGGGGCATGGGAGAGCAGTACTTC.

The rearrangement links TRBV11-3 to TRBJ2-7; D remains ambiguous. This CDR3 is 14 amino acids long. V was trimmed by 4 bases and J by 3 bases, leaving 13 bases between them. Per germline, CDR1 SGHNT and CDR2 YENEEA. CDR3 amino acids: CASSSPTGFYEQYF. CDR3 DNA: TGTGCCAGCAGCTCCCCTACGGGCTTCTACGAGCAGTACTTC. Together with reference TRBV11-3 and TRBJ2-7, the CDR3 gives the full variable domain: EAGVVQSPRYKIIEKKQPVAFWCNPISGHNTLYWYLQNLGQGPELLIRYENEEAVDDSQLPKDRFSAERLKGVDSTLKIQPAELGDSAVYLCASSSPTGFYEQYFGPGTRLTVT.

This chain links TRBV6-6 with TRBJ1-1; the D gene is possibly TRBD1 (5 bases). V was shortened by 6 bases and J by 1 base, with 12 bases between the two germline ends. Germline loops: CDR1 MNHNY, CDR2 SVGAGI (reference sequence). This CDR3 is 14 amino acids long. The CDR3 DNA follows: TGTGCCAGCAGCTTAATCGACAGGAACACTGAAGCTTTCTTT. Translating gives CASSLIDRNTEAFF.

The chain is built from TRBV7-2 and TRBJ1-5; D possibly corresponds to TRBD1 (5 bases). Trimming removed 1 base from V and 3 bases from J, with 16 bases in between. The germline V gene has CDR1 SGHTA and CDR2 FQGNSA. CDR3 size: 17 residues. CDR3 sequence reads: CASSLGGGVGLNQPQHF. CDR3 nucleotide sequence: TGTGCCAGCAGCTTAGGGGGTGGGGTGGGACTCAATCAGCCCCAGCATTTT.

This chain joins TRBV7-8 and TRBJ1-3; 7 positions agree with TRBD1. Trimming cost V 4 bases and J 0 bases; bases outside gene matches: 6. This CDR3 has 16 residues. Per the germline V gene, CDR1 is SGHVS and CDR2 is FQNEAQ. In nucleotides, the CDR3 is TGTGCCAGCAGCTGGGACAGTTCCGACTCTGGAAACACCATATATTTT. Translating gives CASSWDSSDSGNTIYF. Full variable domain (rest looked up from reference TRBV7-8 and TRBJ1-3): GAGVSQSPRYKVAKRGQDVALRCDPISGHVSLFWYQQALGQGPEFLTYFQNEAQLDKSGLPSDRFFAERPEGSVSTLKIQRTQQEDSAVYLCASSWDSSDSGNTIYFGEGSWLTVV.

The chain employs TRBV11-2 and TRBJ1-1, with TRBD1 as a possible D gene (5 bases). Germline loops: CDR1 SGHAT, CDR2 FQNNGV. V was pared by 3 bases and J by 3 bases, with 14 bases between. The CDR3 spans 15 residues. CDR3 region: CASSLRAGGDTEAFF. The DNA for the CDR3 is TGTGCCAGCAGCTTGAGAGCCGGGGGAGACACTGAAGCTTTCTTT.

The CDR3 nucleotides read TGTGCCAGCTCACCTATCGGACTAGCGGGGGGACTTGAGCAGTTCTTC. Amino acids: CASSPIGLAGGLEQFF. The chain employs TRBV18 and TRBJ2-1; 14 positions match TRBD2. Trimming took 3 bases from V and 9 from J; bases not matched to a gene: 7. The CDR3 is 16 amino acids. CDR1 KGHSH and CDR2 LQKENI come from the germline V gene. The complete variable domain, with remaining parts taken from reference TRBV18 and TRBJ2-1, reads NAGVMQNPRHLVRRRGQEARLRCSPMKGHSHVYWYRQLPEEGLKFMVYLQKENIIDESGMPKERFSAEFPKEGPSILRIQQVVRGDSAAYFCASSPIGLAGGLEQFFGPGTRLTVL.

The V call is TRBV27, the J call TRBJ2-1; 12 nucleotides line up with TRBD2. The CDR3 extends over 15 amino acids. V lost 2 bases and J lost 5; bases outside the gene matches: 1. The germline V gene encodes CDR1 MNHEY and CDR2 SMNVEV (reference sequence). The CDR3 here is CASSLGLAGNNEQFF. CDR3 in DNA: TGTGCCAGCAGTTTAGGACTAGCGGGGAACAATGAGCAGTTCTTC.

The J gene is TRBJ2-2, the V gene TRBV6-1; the D gene is possibly TRBD1 (6 bases). This CDR3 is built from 15 residues. V gave up 5 bases and J gave up 8 bases, with 18 bases separating them. Germline V gene lookup returns CDR1 MNHNS and CDR2 SASEGT. CDR3 nucleotides: TGTGCCAGCAGTACAGACAGGTCCTCACGAGGGGAGCTGTTTTTT. It codes for CASSTDRSSRGELFF.

The chain recombines TRBV30 with TRBJ2-3; possibly TRBD2 for D (6 bases). CDR1 and CDR2 (germline): GTSNPN, SVGIG (reference sequence). The V and J ends lost 0 bases and 2 bases respectively, with 12 bases between them. The CDR3 spans 15 residues. The DNA of the CDR3 is TGTGCCTGGAGTGTTAGGGCGGGGCACACAGATACGCAGTATTTT. Translation: CAWSVRAGHTDTQYF.

The chain employs TRBV29-1 and TRBJ2-3; D gene uncertain. Deletions cut 7 bases from V and 4 bases from J, with 15 bases between. Germline CDR1 and CDR2: SQVTM and ANQGSEA. This CDR3 is built from 13 residues. The CDR3, as DNA: TGCAGCGGGCAACCGAATCAGGCAGATACGCAGTATTTT. Residues: CSGQPNQADTQYF.

The chain has TRBV9 and TRBJ1-1; TRBD1 might be the D (5 bases). Germline assignment: CDR1 SGDLS and CDR2 YYNGEE. V was shortened by 1 base and J by 4 bases, with 26 bases between the two germline ends. The CDR3 runs to 19 residues. CDR3 DNA sequence: TGTGCCAGCAGCGTATTAGGCCCAGGGCAGGTCCCCCAGAGCACTGAAGCTTTCTTT. Translating gives CASSVLGPGQVPQSTEAFF.

The CDR3 DNA follows: TGTGCCAGCAGCTTAGCGGGGGGACTTAACACAGATACGCAGTATTTT. Its translation is CASSLAGGLNTDTQYF. The J gene is TRBJ2-3, the V gene TRBV7-2; D perhaps matches TRBD2 (6 bases). The CDR3 contains 16 residues. Germline-derived CDR1 and CDR2 are SGHTA and FQGNSA. Trimming pared 0 bases from V and 2 bases from J, leaving 12 bases between.

This chain joins TRBV10-3 and TRBJ1-1; D may be TRBD1 (5 bases). Looked up from germline, CDR1 is ENHRY and CDR2 is SYGVKD. With 8 bases removed from V and 1 base from J, the gap between germline ends came to 20 bases. This CDR3 has 16 amino acids. CDR3 DNA: TGTGCCATCCAGGGTAGTAAAATGGGAACGAACACTGAAGCTTTCTTT. Its protein product is CAIQGSKMGTNTEAFF.

This clone was seen only once. V and J are TRBV9 and TRBJ2-3; D ambiguous. CDR1 and CDR2 (germline): SGDLS, YYNGEE. V shed 4 bases and J shed 4 bases, with 16 bases lying between them. CDR3 length: 15 amino acids. CDR3: CASSLRLVGSDTQYF. CDR3 nucleotides: TGTGCCAGCAGCCTTAGACTGGTTGGCTCAGATACGCAGTATTTT.

V gene TRBV7-2 combines with J gene TRBJ1-1, with D hard to call. The CDR3 runs 12 residues. The V gene lost 2 bases and the J gene lost 6 bases, with 7 bases spanning the gap. CDR1 and CDR2 (germline): SGHTA, FQGNSA. CDR3 nucleotide sequence: TGTGCCAGCAGCTTATCCCGGTCTGAAGCTTTCTTT. Translation gives CASSLSRSEAFF. Drawing the rest from reference TRBV7-2 and TRBJ1-1, the complete variable domain is GAGVSQSPSNKVTEKGKDVELRCDPISGHTALYWYRQSLGQGLEFLIYFQGNSAPDKSGLPSDRFSAERTGGSVSTLTIQRTQQEDSAVYLCASSLSRSEAFFGQGTRLTVV.

This clone appeared a single time. CDR3 nucleotide sequence: TGTGCCAGCAGCAATAGCGCCTCCTACAATGAGCAGTTCTTC. Encoded protein: CASSNSASYNEQFF. The J gene is TRBJ2-1, the V gene TRBV21-1; TRBD2, the table's D call, was not compared with the DNA. TRBV21-1 has pseudogene status. This CDR3 has 14 residues.

The rearrangement uses TRBV7-9 and TRBJ1-1, with no clear D. The ends were cut back, 2 bases at V and 3 bases at J, with 10 bases in the middle. The CDR3 has 14 residues. The V gene's germline CDR1 is SEHNR and CDR2 FQNEAQ (reference sequence). CDR3 protein: CASSLFAEDTEAFF. The CDR3 DNA sequence: TGTGCCAGCAGCTTATTCGCCGAGGACACTGAAGCTTTCTTT. Supplemented by reference TRBV7-9 and TRBJ1-1, the full variable domain reads DTGVSQNPRHKITKRGQNVTFRCDPISEHNRLYWYRQTLGQGPEFLTYFQNEAQLEKSRLLSDRFSAERPKGSFSTLEIQRTEQGDSAMYLCASSLFAEDTEAFFGQGTRLTVV.

V usage is TRBV29-1 and J usage is TRBJ1-2; D unclear. CDR3 size: 12 residues. Trimming pared 4 bases from V and 3 bases from J, leaving 9 bases between. The germline CDR1 and CDR2 sequences are SQVTM and ANQGSEA. CDR3 DNA: TGCAGCGTTGGGTATAAGGACTATGGCTACACCTTC. It codes for CSVGYKDYGYTF.

The J gene is TRBJ1-6, the V gene TRBV19; 8 bases are shared with TRBD1. CDR1 and CDR2 (germline): LNHDA, SQIVND (reference sequence). The CDR3 loop spans 15 amino acids. Trimming took 7 bases from V and 7 from J; bases not matched to a gene: 9. The CDR3 reads CASTLSTGANSPLHF. The CDR3 DNA reads TGTGCCAGTACCCTATCGACAGGGGCGAATTCACCCCTCCACTTT.

The V and J genes are TRBV6-5 and TRBJ2-3; possible D gene TRBD2, 6 bases. V shed 0 bases and J shed 6 bases, with 13 bases lying between them. The germline V gene has CDR1 MNHEY and CDR2 SVGAGI. The length of the CDR3 is 15 residues. This chain's CDR3 is CASSYSHTGVDTQYF. In DNA, the CDR3 is TGTGCCAGCAGTTACTCTCATACGGGAGTGGATACGCAGTATTTT.

J is TRBJ1-6 and V is TRBV10-3, with TRBD1 matching over 8 bases. The trim removed 4 bases at V and 6 bases at J, leaving 8 bases unmatched. Per germline, CDR1 ENHRY and CDR2 SYGVKD. The CDR3 is made up of 16 amino acids. In nucleotides, the CDR3 is TGTGCCATCAGTGTGACAGGGGAACTTCTTAATTCACCCCTCCACTTT. This sequence encodes CAISVTGELLNSPLHF.